Presented here are 20 T cell receptor beta chains from one specimen sequenced in a study of T-cell memory formation after mild COVID-19. Each CDR3 protein is one row after TCRdb ran MiXCR on the 5' RACE reads. The table has hundreds of thousands of distinct CDR3 sequences, less than 25% seen once; the top ten hold 7% to 9%. The sequencing input was PBMCs or a T cell subset sorted from them (not recorded which). All receptors come from an adult woman who had mild COVID-19 (a few samples of this study predate the infection). Cell type and time point are not known.

In regard to this clonotype: A junction boundary mismatches the germline segment, possibly from a read error. The chain combines TRBV29-1 with TRBJ2-2; possible D gene TRBD2, 6 bases. This CDR3 has 13 residues. Germline V CDR1 and CDR2: SQVTM, ANQGSEA. The CDR3 DNA reads TGCAGCGTTGAAGCGGGAGACACCGGGCAGCTGTTTTTT. Translated: CSVEAGDTGQLFF.

This clonotype was observed at least ten times. The chain joins TRBV7-2 to TRBJ2-3; TRBD2 agrees at 10 bases. Germline CDR1 and CDR2: SGHTA and FQGNSA. The CDR3 has 16 residues. V dropped 2 bases and J dropped 0; count of bases not matched to a gene: 2. Here the CDR3 reads CASSLSGRASTDTQYF. Here the CDR3 DNA reads TGTGCCAGCAGCTTAAGCGGGAGGGCTAGCACAGATACGCAGTATTTT.

In this sample, this clonotype turned up a few times. This rearrangement joins TRBV7-6 to TRBJ1-5; a possible D gene is TRBD1 (5 bases). Germline V gene lookup returns CDR1 SGHVS and CDR2 FNYEAQ. The CDR3 covers 15 residues. V lost 1 base and J lost 4, with 11 bases in between. The CDR3 DNA reads TGTGCCAGCAGCTTAGATGGCAGGGCTAATCAGCCCCAGCATTTT. It codes for CASSLDGRANQPQHF. The full variable domain, with the rest looked up from reference TRBV7-6 and TRBJ1-5, is GAGVSQSPRYKVTKRGQDVALRCDPISGHVSLYWYRQALGQGPEFLTYFNYEAQQDKSGLPNDRFSAERPEGSISTLTIQRTEQRDSAMYRCASSLDGRANQPQHFGDGTRLSIL.

This clonotype has just a few counts. The chain combines TRBV20-1 with TRBJ1-5; D possibly corresponds to TRBD1 (6 bases). CDR3 length: 13 residues. The V end was cut by 5 bases, the J end by 7 bases, with 15 bases between. From germline, CDR1 is DFQATT and CDR2 SNEGSKA (reference sequence). The CDR3 coding sequence is TGCAGTGCTGGACACAGGGTGGGCCAGCCCCAGCATTTT. Its translation: CSAGHRVGQPQHF.

This clonotype was found a few times. This rearrangement joins TRBV24-1 to TRBJ2-7; 10 positions match TRBD1. After removal of 4 bases from V and 2 bases from J, the junction contained 7 bases not matched to a gene. CDR3 length: 16 residues. The V gene's germline CDR1 is KGHDR and CDR2 SFDVKD. CDR3 residues: CATSDYGQGGTYEQYF. In DNA, the CDR3 is TGTGCCACCAGTGACTATGGACAGGGGGGCACCTACGAGCAGTACTTC.

This chain connects TRBV19 to TRBJ2-7; no reliable D call. The CDR3 runs to 14 residues. V was cut by 5 bases and J by 3 bases, with 14 bases left in between. Germline lookup yields CDR1 LNHDA and CDR2 SQIVND (reference sequence). CDR3 sequence (DNA): TGTGCCAGTAGTCTTACTCCCGTCGGCTACGAGCAGTACTTC. Amino acids: CASSLTPVGYEQYF.

This clonotype was observed a handful of times. The rearrangement uses TRBV20-1 and TRBJ2-3, with D perhaps TRBD1 or TRBD2 (6 bases each). V dropped 4 bases and J dropped 6 bases, with 35 bases sitting between them. Per the germline V gene, CDR1 is DFQATT and CDR2 is SNEGSKA (reference sequence). This CDR3 has 20 amino acids. CDR3 loop: CSATPSYGGQGLVLWDTQYF. The CDR3, as DNA: TGCAGTGCTACTCCCTCCTATGGGGGGCAGGGGCTTGTTTTGTGGGATACGCAGTATTTT.

The chain is built from TRBV5-5 and TRBJ2-7, with D uncertain. In germline, CDR1 is SGHKS, CDR2 YYEKEE (reference sequence). V lost 5 bases, J lost 5 bases, and 8 bases lay in between. The CDR3 totals 11 residues. DNA for the CDR3: TGTGCCAGCAGTAAGGCTGACGAGCAGTACTTC. Translated, it gives CASSKADEQYF.

This clonotype showed up just a few times. The genes are TRBV21-1 and TRBJ1-5. TRBV21-1 has pseudogene status. This CDR3 has 14 amino acids. The CDR3 loop is CASSRGRSNQPQHF. In DNA, the CDR3 is TGTGCCAGCAGCAGGGGTAGAAGCAATCAGCCCCAGCATTTT.

This clonotype has at least ten counts. The gene calls are TRBV4-2 and TRBJ2-7, with TRBD1 matching over 9 bases. V lost 4 bases to trimming and J lost 7 bases; unmatched junction nucleotides: 8. The CDR3 totals 14 residues. Looked up from germline, CDR1 is LGHNA and CDR2 is YNFKEQ. The CDR3 coding sequence is TGTGCCAGCAGCCTTGACAGGGGGGCACGAGAGCAGTACTTC. Translation gives CASSLDRGAREQYF.

V and J are TRBV29-1 and TRBJ2-1; TRBD1 agrees at 8 bases. Germline V gene lookup returns CDR1 SQVTM and CDR2 ANQGSEA. This CDR3 is built from 14 residues. V was clipped by 6 bases and J by 0 bases; unmatched bases: 4. The CDR3 nucleotides read TGCAGCGTGGGACAGGTTAGCTCCTACAATGAGCAGTTCTTC. Protein product: CSVGQVSSYNEQFF.

This clonotype was found a few times. This chain uses TRBV6-5 with TRBJ2-4, with 15 bases matching TRBD2. The DNA matches TRBJ2-5 better at its end, which makes the J call doubtful. There are 20 residues in the CDR3. Germline V CDR1 and CDR2: MNHEY, SVGAGI. The CDR3 protein is CASRRSSGESPGLAGGTQYF. As DNA, the CDR3 is TGTGCCAGCAGACGCAGTTCGGGCGAGAGCCCGGGACTAGCGGGAGGGACCCAGTACTTC.

This clonotype was seen repeatedly, ten times or more. The CDR3 region has the DNA TGCGCCAGCAGCTTGGCGGGAAAACTGTTTTTT. It encodes CASSLAGKLFF. The chain carries TRBV5-1 and TRBJ1-4; D is uncertain. CDR1 and CDR2 (germline): SGHRS, YFSETQ. V was cut by 0 bases and J by 10 bases, with 4 bases left in between. CDR3 length: 11 residues.

The J gene is TRBJ2-2, the V gene TRBV20-1; D call uncertain. The V gene's germline CDR1 is DFQATT and CDR2 SNEGSKA (reference sequence). V gave up 2 bases and J gave up 6 bases, with 10 bases separating them. The length of the CDR3 is 13 residues. The CDR3 spells CSARLRDAGELFF. The DNA for the CDR3 is TGCAGTGCTAGATTAAGGGATGCCGGGGAGCTGTTTTTT.

DNA of the CDR3: TGTGCCAGCAGCCAAGTCCCTAGGGAGCAGTACTTC. It encodes CASSQVPREQYF. The V and J genes are TRBV3-1 and TRBJ2-7, with unresolved D. V dropped 1 base and J dropped 7 bases, with 8 bases sitting between them. This CDR3 is 12 amino acids long. Germline CDR1 and CDR2: LGHDT and YNNKEL (reference sequence).

This rearrangement joins TRBV12-3 or TRBV12-4 to TRBJ2-2; 8 positions agree with TRBD1. V gave up 3 bases and J gave up 7 bases; unmatched junction bases: 4. The CDR3 contains 14 residues. The CDR3 bases are TGTGCCAGCAGTTTCGCAGGGGGCGGCGGGGAGCTGTTTTTT. As protein: CASSFAGGGGELFF.

This clonotype was seen only a few times. The chain's CDR3 is CASSPGTGLAKNIQYF. Written as DNA, the CDR3 is TGTGCCAGCAGCCCCGGGACAGGCCTAGCCAAAAACATTCAGTACTTC. The chain carries TRBV7-9 and TRBJ2-4; 8 nucleotides match TRBD1. The length of the CDR3 is 16 residues. V shed 5 bases, J shed 0 bases, and the junction held 6 bases outside the gene matches. Germline CDR1 reads SEHNR; CDR2 reads FQNEAQ (reference sequence).

The chain uses TRBV6-2 or TRBV6-3 and TRBJ1-5; no firm D call. The length of the CDR3 is 17 residues. Germline CDR1 MNHEY, CDR2 SVGEGT. The V and J ends lost 3 bases and 0 bases respectively, with 15 bases between them. CDR3 sequence: CASSYHLQDRSNQPQHF. The CDR3 DNA sequence: TGTGCCAGCAGTTATCACCTTCAGGACCGTAGCAATCAGCCCCAGCATTTT.

There are a few counts of this clonotype. The chain uses TRBV3-1 and TRBJ2-7; D gene unclear. The CDR3 is 12 amino acids. The ends were cut back, 5 bases at V and 5 bases at J, with 10 bases in the middle. CDR1 LGHDT and CDR2 YNNKEL come from the germline V gene (reference sequence). In DNA, the CDR3 is TGTGCCAGCAGCTCCGGGCGCCACGAGCAGTACTTC. This codes for CASSSGRHEQYF.

This clonotype appeared a few times. V and J are TRBV3-1 and TRBJ2-3, with 11 bases that match TRBD2. The V segment lost 3 bases and the J segment 0 bases; nucleotides outside the gene matches: 14. This CDR3 comprises 20 residues. Germline V gives CDR1 LGHDT, CDR2 YNNKEL (reference sequence). CDR3 amino acids: CASSHSSLSRLAGSTDTQYF. The CDR3 DNA reads TGTGCCAGCAGCCACTCGTCACTCTCCAGACTAGCGGGGAGCACAGATACGCAGTATTTT.